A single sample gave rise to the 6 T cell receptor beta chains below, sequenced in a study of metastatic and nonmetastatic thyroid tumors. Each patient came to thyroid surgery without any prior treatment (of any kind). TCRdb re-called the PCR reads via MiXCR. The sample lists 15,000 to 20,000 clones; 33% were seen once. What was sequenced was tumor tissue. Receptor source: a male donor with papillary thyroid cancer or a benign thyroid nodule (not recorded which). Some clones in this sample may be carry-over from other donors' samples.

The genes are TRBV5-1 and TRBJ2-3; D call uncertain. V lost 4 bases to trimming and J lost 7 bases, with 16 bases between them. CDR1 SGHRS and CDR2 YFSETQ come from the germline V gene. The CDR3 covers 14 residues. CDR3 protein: CASSPGGESYTQYF. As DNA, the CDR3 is TGCGCCAGCAGCCCAGGCGGCGAGAGCTATACGCAGTATTTT.

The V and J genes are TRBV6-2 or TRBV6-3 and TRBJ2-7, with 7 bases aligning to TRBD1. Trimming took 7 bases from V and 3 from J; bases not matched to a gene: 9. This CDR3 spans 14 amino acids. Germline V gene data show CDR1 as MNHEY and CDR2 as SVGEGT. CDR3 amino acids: CASMKTGRGYEQYF. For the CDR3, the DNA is TGTGCCAGCATGAAGACAGGGAGAGGCTACGAGCAGTACTTC.

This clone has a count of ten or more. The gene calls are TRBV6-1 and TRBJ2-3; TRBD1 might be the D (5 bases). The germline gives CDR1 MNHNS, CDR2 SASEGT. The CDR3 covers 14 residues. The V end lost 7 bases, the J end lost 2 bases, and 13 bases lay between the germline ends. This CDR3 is CASTPGQPTDTQYF. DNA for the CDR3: TGTGCCAGCACCCCAGGACAACCCACAGATACGCAGTATTTT.

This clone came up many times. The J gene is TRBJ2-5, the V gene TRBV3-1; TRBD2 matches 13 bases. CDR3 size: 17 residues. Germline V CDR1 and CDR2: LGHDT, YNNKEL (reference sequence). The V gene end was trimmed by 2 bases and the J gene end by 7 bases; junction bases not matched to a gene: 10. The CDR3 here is CASSQTSGRAGKGTQYF. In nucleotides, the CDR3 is TGTGCCAGCAGCCAAACTAGCGGGAGGGCCGGGAAAGGGACCCAGTACTTC.

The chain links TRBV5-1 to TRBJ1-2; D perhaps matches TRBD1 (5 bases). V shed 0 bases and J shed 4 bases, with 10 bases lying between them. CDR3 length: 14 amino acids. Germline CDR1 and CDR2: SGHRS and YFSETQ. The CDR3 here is CASSLGRGGYGYTF. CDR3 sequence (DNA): TGCGCCAGCAGCTTGGGCCGGGGGGGCTATGGCTACACCTTC. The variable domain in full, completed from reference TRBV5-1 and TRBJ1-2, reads KAGVTQTPRYLIKTRGQQVTLSCSPISGHRSVSWYQQTPGQGLQFLFEYFSETQRNKGNFPGRFSGRQFSNSRSEMNVSTLELGDSALYLCASSLGRGGYGYTFGSGTRLTVV.

The CDR3, as DNA: TGTGCCAGCAGACTAGTTTCCGGGGAGCTGTTTTTT. Encoded protein: CASRLVSGELFF. The V and J genes are TRBV12-3 or TRBV12-4 and TRBJ2-2; D perhaps matches TRBD2 (5 bases). The ends were cut back, 6 bases at V and 6 bases at J, with 8 bases in the middle. CDR3 length: 12 residues.